This record looks at one T cell receptor (beta chain) sequence and its context. Antigen unknown. Other DNA sequences in the sample encode the same CDR3. The data belong to a study of cytomegalovirus exposure and HLA in healthy donors. From germline, CDR1 is LNHNV and CDR2 YYDKDF (reference sequence). This CDR3 is 16 amino acids long. The V and J ends lost 0 bases and 0 bases, in that order; junction bases with no gene match: 3. The PCR was carried out with 60 Vbeta primers and 13 Jbeta primers. Generated by immunoSEQ multiplex PCR, the TCRdb table keeps only in-frame clones and is missing some. The profile covers over 150,000 clones, with about four fifths appearing a single time and around 4.5% taken by the ten largest. Study outcomes and limitations: In vitro checks showed that a few CMV-associated chains really do target CMV antigens. Cytomegalovirus-associated status was assigned to around 160 TCR beta chains. What a later analysis reportedly showed was that an Asian-associated ancestry cluster had fewer N-insertions than the approximately 670-donor mean.

The sequencing sample was made of PBMCs. The TCR comes from a young man in good health and CMV-seronegative. The chain links TRBV15 to TRBJ2-3; 7 nucleotides agree with TRBD2. The CDR3 sequence is CATSRDNSGSTDTQYF. The CDR3 DNA is TGTGCCACCAGCAGAGATAATAGCGGGAGCACAGATACGCAGTATTTT. The variable domain in full, completed from reference TRBV15 and TRBJ2-3, reads DAMVIQNPRYQVTQFGKPVTLSCSQTLNHNVMYWYQQKSSQAPKLLFHYYDKDFNNEADTPDNFQSRRPNTSFCFLDIRSPGLGDTAMYLCATSRDNSGSTDTQYFGPGTRLTVL.